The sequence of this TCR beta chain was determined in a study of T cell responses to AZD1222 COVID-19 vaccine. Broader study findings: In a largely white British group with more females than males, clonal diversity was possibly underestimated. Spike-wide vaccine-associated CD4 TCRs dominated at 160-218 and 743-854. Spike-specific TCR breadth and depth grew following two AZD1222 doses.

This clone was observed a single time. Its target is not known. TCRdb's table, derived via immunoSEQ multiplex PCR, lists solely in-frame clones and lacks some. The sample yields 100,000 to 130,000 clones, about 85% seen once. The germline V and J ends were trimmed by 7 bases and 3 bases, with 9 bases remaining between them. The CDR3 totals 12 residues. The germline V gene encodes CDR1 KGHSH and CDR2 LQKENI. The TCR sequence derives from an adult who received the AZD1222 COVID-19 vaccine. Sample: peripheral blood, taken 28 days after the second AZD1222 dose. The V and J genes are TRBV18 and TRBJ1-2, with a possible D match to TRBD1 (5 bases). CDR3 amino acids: CASWGEDYGYTF. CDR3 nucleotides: TGTGCCAGCTGGGGGGAGGACTATGGCTACACCTTC.